The entry that follows covers one T cell receptor beta chain sequence. This sample is drawn from a study of Graves' ophthalmopathy and Graves' hyperthyroidism. Trimming pared 2 bases from V and 9 bases from J, leaving 19 bases between. This CDR3 contains 15 residues. Germline V lookup: CDR1 SGHTA, CDR2 FQGNSA. The PBMCs originated from roughly 11 ml of fresh peripheral blood. Investigators amplified TCR beta CDR3 regions from RNA transcripts. HTBI-primed RT-PCR formed the first round, and a multiplex PCR formed the second. TCRdb fed the multiplex PCR reads into MiXCR, producing one record per CDR3 protein. The table shows approximately 17,000 distinct CDR3 sequences, with about half occurring only once.

The TCR originated in a woman between 40 and 50 years old with stable Graves' hyperthyroidism. The chain uses TRBV7-2 and TRBJ2-5, with unresolved D. Sequenced: peripheral blood. The CDR3 nucleotides are TGTGCCAGCAGCTTAATAGGGTGTAGCAATCAGCCCCAGTACTTC. Protein: CASSLIGCSNQPQYF. The full variable domain, completed using reference TRBV7-2 and TRBJ2-5, is GAGVSQSPSNKVTEKGKDVELRCDPISGHTALYWYRQSLGQGLEFLIYFQGNSAPDKSGLPSDRFSAERTGGSVSTLTIQRTQQEDSAVYLCASSLIGCSNQPQYFGPGTRLLVL.